Sequencing of this T cell receptor beta chain was carried out in a study of blood T cells in healthy people across ages (dated by TCRdb to 2013 to 2016). Concerning the study at large: In model experiments, template switching captured about one uniquely barcoded TCR beta cDNA molecule for every two T cells. Age-related changes in TCR beta repertoire diversity were measured in the study by deep sequencing normalized with unique cDNA molecular identifiers. To avoid experimental bias, donors of different ages were distributed randomly across sequencing lanes. The donors were split into four age groups: young (average 16 years), middle-aged (39), aged (approximately 59) and long-lived (more than 80). Using the same blood draw, the study looked at two additional independent replicas of 1 million unique cDNA reads for two donors, one aged 18 to 30 and the other aged 80 or older. General findings and caveats noted by the study authors: Compared with the aged group, the long-lived group had more naive CD4+ T cells, fewer expanded clones and increased TCR diversity, a pattern suggesting age selection. Observed TCR beta diversity correlated strongly with the percentage of naive T cells measured by flow cytometry. Donor CMV infection status was unknown, potentially confounding age-related changes in expanded clonotypes. Observed TCR beta diversity per million T cells fell roughly linearly with age, and a significant reduction was already apparent by age about 38. Estimates of total diversity based on one million sequenced T cells were considered lower bounds and underestimates. Since profiling was done on bulk unsorted PBMCs, naive and antigen-experienced compartments could not be conclusively compared.

Comments on this clonotype: Its specific antigen is unknown. No qualities accompany the bases; no much larger clone lies one base away.

Receptors were amplified or captured by 5' RACE. TCRdb names Illumina HiSeq 2500 as the instrument used. A second PCR of about 6 to 11 cycles was performed with a sample-barcoded 5' primer and a J-beta primer mix. A template-switch 5' adaptor carrying 12 random nucleotides introduced a unique molecular identifier onto each TCR beta cDNA molecule. Each sample yielded at least 2.5 million CDR3-containing paired-end reads. The Mint cDNA synthesis kit, primed by a TRBC-specific oligonucleotide, was used to synthesize first-strand cDNA from all RNA. Following uracil-DNA glycosylase treatment, all cDNA underwent a first 18-cycle PCR with the universal primers M1SS and BC2_uni_R. The published analysis was carried out like this. Each sample was normalized by randomly selecting 1 million high-quality reads, each carrying a distinct molecular identifier. Reads with shared molecular identifiers were discarded instead of being binned into consensus sequences. MiTCR, run with a Q25 quality threshold and the strictest error-elimination algorithm, handled CDR3 identification, clonotype clustering and error correction. A nonparametric unseen species model using Euler transformation provided a lower-bound estimate of total TCR beta diversity. TCRdb's own reprocessing of the public reads used fastp at Q25 and MiXCR and kept productive beta chains. Rows matching on CDR3 protein sequence are summarized as one entry with the most common DNA and genes. Here the V and J calls rest on TCRdb's processing, not on the authors' analysis. In all, the sample holds roughly 1.6 million distinct CDR3 sequences, and roughly 30% of those were seen once. The top ten constitute about 11% of the sample.

The approximately 39 donors, aged about 6 to 95 years, were systemically healthy Caucasian individuals from Russia. Approximately 9.3 milliliters of peripheral blood were collected from each donor into EDTA-treated Vacutainer tubes. Ficoll-Paque density-gradient centrifugation was used to isolate PBMCs, with at least 6.5 million per sample. Total RNA was extracted from PBMCs with Trizol reagent, with at least 5.5 micrograms obtained per sample. For every donor, flow cytometry on a PBMC aliquot measured the percentage of naive CD45RAhigh/CD27high T cells. CDR1 MDHEN and CDR2 SYDVKM are derived from the germline V gene. V is cut by 5 bases and J by 0 bases, and the space between the germline ends is 14 bases. Including cysteine and phenylalanine, the CDR3 has 16 amino acids. The DNA shown is the 48-base CDR3, in frame from base 1.

Sample: blood. Recombination connected TRBV28 to TRBJ1-5; the D gene identity is not certain. The sequence was obtained from a woman between 25 and 40 years old in good health. The CDR3 region: CASSPIPPYSNQPQHF. The nucleotide sequence reads as follows: TGTGCCAGCAGTCCTATACCCCCTTATAGCAATCAGCCCCAGCATTTT.